This is a list of T cell receptor beta chains from one sample in a study of shared clonotypes between healthy human individuals. Only in-frame clones appear in the TCRdb table, and some are missing; sequencing was by immunoSEQ multiplex PCR. The sample records some 2,500,000 clones, 93% being singletons. Sequences were obtained from naive CD4+ T cells from PBMCs. The receptors originated from a young man in good health. Some clones in this sample may be carry-over from other donors' samples. Each CDR3 is given with its conserved first and last residue. A D gene is named only where the DNA matches it firmly. Some rows have no size entry. The others give once, few or many, or a class for an expanded clone.

>TRBV5-6|NA|TRBJ2-7|NA
CASSLKFPTVSSYEQYF
TGTGCCAGCAGCTTAAAGTTCCCAACCGTCAGCTCCTACGAGCAGTACTTC
>TRBV7-9|NA|TRBJ1-1|few
CASSLGGVAEAFF
TGTGCCAGCAGCTTAGGAGGAGTCGCTGAAGCTTTCTTT
>TRBV15|NA|TRBJ2-7|NA
CATSMGPYEQYF
TGTGCCACCAGCATGGGCCCCTACGAGCAGTACTTC
>TRBV6-5|NA|TRBJ2-2|NA
CASSKGRLTGELFF
TGTGCCAGCAGTAAGGGACGATTGACCGGGGAGCTGTTTTTT
>TRBV7-2|NA|TRBJ1-1|NA
CASSFSRGNTEAFF
TGTGCCAGCAGCTTTTCACGGGGCAACACTGAAGCTTTCTTT
>TRBV28|NA|TRBJ1-2|NA
CASRKAGVYGYTF
TGTGCCAGCAGGAAGGCAGGGGTCTATGGCTACACCTTC
>TRBV19|NA|TRBJ2-2|NA
CASSTPGRQTGELFF
TGTGCCAGTAGTACCCCCGGACGTCAAACCGGGGAGCTGTTTTTT
>TRBV2|NA|TRBJ2-1|once
CASGSRDNEQFF
TGTGCCAGCGGGTCCCGGGACAATGAGCAGTTCTTC
>TRBV18|NA|TRBJ2-7|NA
CASSRDAGEQYF
TGTGCCAGCTCACGGGACGCGGGGGAGCAGTACTTC
>TRBV28|NA|TRBJ2-2|NA
CASITGSAGGELFF
TGTGCCAGCATCACGGGGAGCGCAGGCGGGGAGCTGTTTTTT
>TRBV5-1|NA|TRBJ2-2|NA
CASTDGNLPGELFF
TGCGCCAGCACCGATGGTAATCTACCCGGGGAGCTGTTTTTT
>TRBV7-3|TRBD1|TRBJ1-2|NA
CASSSDRGGYGYTF
TGTGCCAGCAGTTCGGACAGGGGCGGATATGGCTACACCTTC
>TRBV7-3|NA|TRBJ2-5|NA
CASSLTWGAVETQYF
TGTGCCAGCAGCTTAACTTGGGGGGCGGTTGAGACCCAGTACTTC
>TRBV5-1|TRBD1|TRBJ1-2|NA
CASSILGTASGYTF
TGCGCCAGCAGCATACTAGGGACAGCCTCGGGCTACACCTTC
>TRBV6-1|NA|TRBJ2-7|NA
CASILHYEQYF
TGTGCCAGCATTCTGCATTACGAGCAGTACTTC
>TRBV4-3|NA|TRBJ2-5|NA
CASSQTEQETQYF
TGCGCCAGCAGCCAAACGGAGCAAGAGACCCAGTACTTC
>TRBV18|NA|TRBJ1-1|few
CASSPSTGKWEAFF
TGTGCCAGCTCACCCTCTACAGGGAAATGGGAAGCTTTCTTT
>TRBV7-9|NA|TRBJ1-6|NA
CASSDGFNSPLHF
TGTGCCAGCAGCGACGGGTTTAATTCACCCCTCCACTTT
>TRBV5-8|NA|TRBJ2-1|NA
CASSLNWVYNEQFF
TGTGCCAGCAGCTTGAATTGGGTCTACAATGAGCAGTTCTTC
>TRBV29-1|TRBD1|TRBJ1-3|NA
CGLQGSGNTIYF
TGCGGATTACAGGGGTCAGGAAACACCATATATTTT
>TRBV27|NA|TRBJ2-6|NA
CASSLSTTDSGANVLTF
TGTGCCAGCAGTTTATCCACGACGGACTCTGGGGCCAACGTCCTGACTTTC
>TRBV18|NA|TRBJ2-5|once
CASSRETQYF
TGTGCCAGCTCACGGGAGACCCAGTACTTC
>TRBV18|TRBD2|TRBJ2-7|NA
CASSPWKRESVEQYF
TGTGCCAGCTCACCATGGAAGCGGGAGTCCGTCGAGCAGTACTTC
>TRBV7-2|TRBD2|TRBJ2-1|NA
CASSLGIGLAYEQFF
TGTGCCAGCAGCTTAGGTATAGGACTAGCGTATGAGCAGTTCTTC
>TRBV10-3|TRBD2|TRBJ2-3|NA
CAIRPLPGGGTDTQYF
TGTGCCATCAGACCCTTACCGGGAGGCGGGACAGATACGCAGTATTTT
>TRBV4-3|NA|TRBJ2-1|NA
CASSQEQGYEQFF
TGCGCCAGCAGCCAAGAACAGGGATATGAGCAGTTCTTC
>TRBV18|NA|TRBJ2-3|NA
CASSPVAVTDTQYF
TGTGCCAGCTCACCAGTGGCGGTCACAGATACGCAGTATTTT
>TRBV20-1|NA|TRBJ1-4|NA
CKGATNEKLFF
TGCAAGGGGGCAACTAATGAAAAACTGTTTTTT
>TRBV27|TRBD2|TRBJ2-1|NA
CASSFGTTSMGEQFF
TGTGCCAGCAGTTTTGGGACTACATCAATGGGGGAGCAGTTCTTC
>TRBV11-3|NA|TRBJ2-7|NA
CASSHGHEQYF
TGTGCCAGCAGCCATGGGCACGAGCAGTACTTC